What follows describes a single TCR beta chain. Its matching antigen is unknown. The entry originates in a study of T cells expressing NK-cell markers. Looking at the study overall: Sorted CD3+CD56+NKG2C+, CD3+CD56+NKG2C- and CD3+CD56-NKG2C+ T cells supplied TCR beta repertoires. HCMV serostatus: seven of eight sequenced donors positive, one negative. Points from the study as a whole: Several donors showed these clonotypes also leading the CD3+CD56-NKG2C+ fraction. Clones of NKG2C+ T cells that had expanded were of unclear HCMV specificity.

Germline loops: CDR1 LNHDA, CDR2 SQIVND (reference sequence). The CDR3 consists of 16 residues. TCRdb reprocessed the 5' RACE reads and keeps a single row for each CDR3 protein, giving no DNA. This table lists hundreds of thousands of distinct CDR3 sequences. Sequencing was done on a sample of blood T cells: a sorted CD56 or NKG2C T cell subset, CD4+ or CD8+ T cells, or bulk PBMC T cells (not recorded which). The chain uses TRBV19 and TRBJ2-4; TCRdb designates TRBD1, a call that cannot be tested without DNA. This receptor was taken from a man aged 18-70 years in good health. This CDR3 is CASSSKGRGAKNIQYF.